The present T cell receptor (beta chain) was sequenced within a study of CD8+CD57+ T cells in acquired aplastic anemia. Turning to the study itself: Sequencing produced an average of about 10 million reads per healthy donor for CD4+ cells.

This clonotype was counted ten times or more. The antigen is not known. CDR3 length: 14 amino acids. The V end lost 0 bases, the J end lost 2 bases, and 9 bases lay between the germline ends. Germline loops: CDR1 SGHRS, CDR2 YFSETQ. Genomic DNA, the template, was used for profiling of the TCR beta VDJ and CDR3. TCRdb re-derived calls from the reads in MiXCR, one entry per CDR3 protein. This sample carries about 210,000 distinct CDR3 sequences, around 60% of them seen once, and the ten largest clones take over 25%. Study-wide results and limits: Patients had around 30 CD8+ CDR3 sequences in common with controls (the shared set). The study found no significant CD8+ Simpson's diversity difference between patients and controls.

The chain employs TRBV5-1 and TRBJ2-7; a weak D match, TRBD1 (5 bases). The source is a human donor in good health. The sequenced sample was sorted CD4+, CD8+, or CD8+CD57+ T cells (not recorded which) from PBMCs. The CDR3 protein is CASSLDRFPYEQYF. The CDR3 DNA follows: TGCGCCAGCAGCTTGGACAGGTTTCCCTACGAGCAGTACTTC.